This TCR beta chain was identified in a study of blood T cell repertoires in COVID-19. Study information: Italy, Spain and the United States were the sources of the convalescent and acute COVID-19 samples. In each case, the material was cDNA or gDNA derived from T cells, B-cell-depleted T cells, or PBMCs.

The CDR3 runs to 14 residues. Germline V gene data show CDR1 as MNHEY and CDR2 as SVGAGI. V was cut by 7 bases and J by 1 base, with 13 bases left in between. Using immunoSEQ multiplex PCR, the repertoire was profiled, and TCRdb retains in-frame clones only, with some absent. The sample consists of roughly 92,000 clones, around 86% of them appearing once. Sample: peripheral blood. The rearrangement joins TRBV6-5 to TRBJ1-1; D not resolved. The clonotype comes from a man between 45 and 60 years old with acute or convalescent COVID-19. The CDR3 DNA follows: TGTGCCAGCACCTCCCCCCACAAGAACACTGAAGCTTTCTTT. This encodes CASTSPHKNTEAFF.